This T cell receptor (beta chain) was found in a study of blood T cell repertoires in COVID-19. Whole-study context: The study drew acute and convalescent COVID-19 samples from the United States, Italy and Spain. PBMCs, B-cell-depleted T cells, or T cells were the source of the cDNA or gDNA that made up the material.

V lost 6 bases and J 3 bases, leaving 11 bases between the germline ends. The germline V gene encodes CDR1 LNHNV and CDR2 YYDKDF (reference sequence). The CDR3 totals 13 residues. Per the original data handling: Reference gene primer amplification gave estimated nucleated cell counts. Here immunoSEQ multiplex PCR was the method, and the copy in TCRdb shows in-frame clones only, minus some. The V and J calls and clone size come from that table; D and trimming were worked out from the DNA. Of about 210,000 clones in the sample, about 85% are singletons; the top ten hold roughly a tenth. Seattle patients were enrolled during active infection and followed longitudinally.

This TCR came from a woman of 80 years or more with COVID-19, enrolled during active disease. The V call is TRBV15, the J call TRBJ1-1, with D tentatively TRBD1 (5 bases). The sample was peripheral blood. The chain's CDR3 is CATSWSRDTEAFF. The CDR3 bases are TGTGCCACCAGTTGGTCCAGGGACACTGAAGCTTTCTTT.